The clone carrying this T cell receptor (beta chain) showed up just a few times. Method: immunoSEQ multiplex PCR; TCRdb's copy keeps in-frame clones and lacks some. The table lists 250,000 or so clones, just under 85% of them singletons. This sample stems from a study of blood T cell repertoires in COVID-19. Background on the study: T cells, B-cell-depleted T cells, or PBMCs provided the cDNA or gDNA that served as material.

Germline assignment: CDR1 MNHEY and CDR2 SMNVEV (reference sequence). The CDR3 has 17 residues. The germline V and J ends were trimmed by 6 bases and 2 bases, with 17 bases remaining between them. The receptor was derived from a man older than 75 with acute or convalescent COVID-19. The chain has TRBV27 and TRBJ2-6; no definite D call. Sequencing was performed on peripheral blood. The CDR3 bases are TGTGCCAGCAGCCCCCCCCACTTAGCCCCTGGGGCCAACGTCCTGACTTTC. Amino acids: CASSPPHLAPGANVLTF.